The T cell receptor (beta chain) described here comes from a study of shared clonotypes between healthy human individuals. The overall study: The plates for each donor numbered three CD4 naive, three CD4 memory, two CD8 naive and one CD8 memory.

In the case of this clone: The antigen remains undetermined.

This CDR3 contains 17 residues. With 0 bases clipped from V and 5 bases from J, the junction kept 9 bases outside the gene matches. CDR1 and CDR2 from the germline V gene are LGHNA and YNFKEQ. Here immunoSEQ multiplex PCR was the method, and the copy in TCRdb shows in-frame clones only, minus some. The repertoire holds around 640,000 clones, about 96% seen once, with 0.11% in the top ten. Points from the study as a whole: Donor clonotype sharing was expected to depend on sequencing depth.

The naive CD8 population came from CD45RO-negative cells selected for CCR7, without terminally differentiated effector memory CD45RA+ cells. Sequencing input: naive CD8+ T cells sorted from blood. The source of this sequence is a woman aged 25 to 45 in good health. The chain recombines TRBV4-2 with TRBJ2-5; 10 positions match TRBD2. The CDR3 is CASSQDEAGGPGETQYF. The CDR3, as DNA: TGTGCCAGCAGCCAAGACGAAGCGGGAGGGCCTGGGGAGACCCAGTACTTC.